Listed below are T cell receptor beta chains from one sample, sequenced in a study of a mutant IDH1 vaccine in newly diagnosed glioma. Antigens of these TCRs are unknown. Some clones are missing from TCRdb's copy, which holds only in-frame ones; the method was immunoSEQ multiplex PCR. The table includes 110,000 or so clones, roughly 90% detected once. This material consisted of PBMCs, taken from a glioma patient whose treatment included an IDH1 peptide vaccine. The receptors originated from a woman in her fifties or sixties with glioma. Each CDR3 is given with its conserved first and last residue. A D gene is named only where the DNA matches it firmly. The size entry is marked missing in some rows and otherwise reads once, few, many or a size class.

J	V	size	D	CDR3	DNA
TRBJ2-5	TRBV28	-	TRBD1	CASSRDRGQETQYF	TGTGCCAGCAGTAGAGACAGGGGCCAAGAGACCCAGTACTTC
TRBJ1-1	TRBV28	-	-	CASSLRGPEAFF	TGTGCCAGCAGTTTAAGGGGCCCTGAAGCTTTCTTT
TRBJ1-2	TRBV6-5	-	TRBD1	CASSYGTVNYGYTF	TGTGCCAGCAGTTACGGGACAGTAAACTATGGCTACACCTTC
TRBJ2-2	TRBV29-1	-	-	CSVGWAGGELFF	TGCAGCGTTGGCTGGGCGGGTGGGGAGCTGTTTTTT
TRBJ2-5	TRBV19	-	-	CASSPRRGQETQYF	TGTGCCAGTAGTCCCCGAAGGGGTCAAGAGACCCAGTACTTC
TRBJ1-4	TRBV28	-	-	CASSLQVGGNEKLFF	TGTGCCAGCAGTTTGCAGGTCGGGGGTAATGAAAAACTGTTTTTT
TRBJ1-1	TRBV4-1	-	-	CASSQARVEGKAFF	TGCGCCAGCAGCCAAGCTAGGGTAGAGGGGAAAGCTTTCTTT
TRBJ2-1	TRBV5-4	-	TRBD2	CASSFLKREAGEQFF	TGTGCCAGCAGCTTCCTAAAGCGGGAGGCGGGTGAGCAGTTCTTC
TRBJ2-3	TRBV5-5	-	TRBD1	CASSSRGPGDTQYF	TGTGCCAGCAGCTCCAGGGGGCCGGGAGATACGCAGTATTTT
TRBJ1-1	TRBV9	-	-	CASSVLLAAEAFF	TGTGCCAGCAGTGTTCTCTTGGCAGCTGAAGCTTTCTTT
TRBJ2-1	TRBV11-3	-	TRBD2	CATSGSNGEQFF	TGTGCGACTAGCGGGAGTAATGGTGAGCAGTTCTTC
TRBJ1-6	TRBV27	-	TRBD1	CASSLTGGGSPLHF	TGTGCCAGCAGCCTTACAGGGGGCGGCTCACCCCTCCACTTT
TRBJ2-1	TRBV19	-	-	CASHRVYRADNEQFF	TGTGCCAGTCACAGGGTCTACAGAGCCGACAATGAGCAGTTCTTC
TRBJ2-7	TRBV18	-	-	CASSPQGGYEQYF	TGTGCCAGCTCACCACAAGGGGGCTACGAGCAGTACTTC
TRBJ2-1	TRBV5-4	-	TRBD2	CASSRSGLADNEQFF	TGTGCCAGCAGCCGTTCGGGACTAGCGGACAATGAGCAGTTCTTC
TRBJ2-5	TRBV5-1	-	TRBD2	CASSFRPGLAGVRETQYF	TGCGCCAGCAGCTTCCGCCCGGGACTAGCGGGAGTAAGGGAGACCCAGTACTTC
TRBJ2-1	TRBV30	few	-	CAWSGGVRLANEQFF	TGTGCCTGGAGTGGGGGGGTTCGTCTAGCAAATGAGCAGTTCTTC
TRBJ2-7	TRBV2	-	TRBD1	CASGRDSNAYEQYF	TGTGCCAGCGGACGGGACAGCAACGCCTACGAGCAGTACTTC
TRBJ2-1	TRBV18	-	TRBD2	CASSPGLSGINEQFF	TGTGCCAGTTCACCAGGCCTCAGCGGGATAAATGAGCAGTTCTTC
TRBJ2-7	TRBV10-3	once	TRBD1	CAGGTGGNEQYF	TGTGCCGGAGGGACAGGGGGGAACGAGCAGTACTTC
TRBJ2-3	TRBV6-5	once	TRBD2	CASSYSTSFGRHTQYF	TGTGCCAGCAGTTATTCGACTAGCTTTGGACGGCATACGCAGTATTTT
TRBJ2-7	TRBV5-1	-	-	CASSLVRRSSYEQYF	TGCGCCAGCAGCTTGGTCCGCCGGAGCTCCTACGAGCAGTACTTC
TRBJ1-2	TRBV2	-	-	CASSDAGFYGYTF	TGTGCCAGCAGTGATGCAGGTTTCTATGGCTACACCTTC
TRBJ1-1	TRBV19	-	-	CASKGYEVHTEAFF	TGTGCCAGTAAGGGTTACGAAGTTCACACTGAAGCTTTCTTT
TRBJ1-1	TRBV30	-	TRBD1	CAWAGGRSTEAFF	TGTGCCTGGGCAGGGGGCAGAAGCACTGAAGCTTTCTTT
TRBJ2-7	TRBV4-2	-	TRBD2	CASSPSSGRPYEQYF	TGTGCCAGCAGCCCTAGTAGCGGGAGGCCCTACGAGCAGTACTTC
TRBJ2-1	TRBV9	-	-	CASSGREQFF	TGTGCCAGCAGCGGCCGCGAGCAGTTCTTC
TRBJ2-7	TRBV5-1	-	-	CASSSGTSSGSYEQYF	TGCGCCAGCAGCTCGGGGACCTCGAGCGGTTCCTACGAGCAGTACTTC
TRBJ2-7	TRBV28	-	-	CASSRWAALYF	TGTGCCAGCAGTCGTTGGGCTGCTTTGTACTTC
TRBJ2-7	TRBV4-1	-	-	CASSQSSVMSSYEQYF	TGCGCCAGCAGCCAATCGTCGGTAATGAGCTCCTACGAGCAGTACTTC
TRBJ1-4	TRBV29-1	-	-	CSVEDRGFPEKLFF	TGCAGCGTTGAAGATCGGGGGTTTCCTGAAAAACTGTTTTTT
TRBJ1-4	TRBV11-2	-	-	CASSLSRTATNEKLFF	TGTGCCAGCAGCTTATCCAGGACTGCAACTAATGAAAAACTGTTTTTT
TRBJ1-2	TRBV27	-	-	CASSLAGGFGGYTF	TGTGCCAGCAGTTTGGCGGGGGGCTTCGGTGGCTACACCTTC
TRBJ2-7	TRBV28	-	-	CASSSPGTTPPGEQYF	TGTGCCAGCAGTTCCCCCGGGACAACTCCTCCTGGCGAGCAGTACTTC
TRBJ2-5	TRBV5-4	-	-	CASSFKAGGETQYF	TGTGCCAGCAGTTTCAAAGCGGGTGGGGAGACCCAGTACTTC
TRBJ2-3	TRBV4-1	once	TRBD2	CASSQDRGTSGRADTQYF	TGCGCCAGCAGCCAAGATCGGGGGACTAGCGGGAGGGCAGATACGCAGTATTTT
TRBJ2-1	TRBV11-1	-	-	CASSLRIAAYNEQFF	TGTGCCAGCAGCTTAAGGATAGCTGCATACAATGAGCAGTTCTTC
TRBJ2-1	TRBV7-3	-	-	CASSSSAGQQFF	TGTGCCAGCAGCTCCTCCGCTGGACAGCAGTTCTTC
TRBJ2-2	TRBV9	-	-	CASSLRDAGELFF	TGTGCCAGCAGCTTAAGGGACGCCGGGGAGCTGTTTTTT